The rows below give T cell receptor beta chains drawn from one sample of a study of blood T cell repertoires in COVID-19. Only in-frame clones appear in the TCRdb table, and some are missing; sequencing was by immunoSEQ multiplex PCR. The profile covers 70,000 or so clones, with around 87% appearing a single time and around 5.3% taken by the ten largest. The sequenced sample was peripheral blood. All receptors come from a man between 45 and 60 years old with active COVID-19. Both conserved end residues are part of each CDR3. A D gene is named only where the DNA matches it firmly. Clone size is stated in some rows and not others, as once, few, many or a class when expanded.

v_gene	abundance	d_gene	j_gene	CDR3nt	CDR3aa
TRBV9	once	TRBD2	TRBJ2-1	TGTGCCAGCAGCCAACCGGGACTAGGGGGTAGGGCTGAGCAGTTCTTC	CASSQPGLGGRAEQFF
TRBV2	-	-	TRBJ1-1	TGTGCCAGCAGGGGACAAATGAACACTGAAGCTTTCTTT	CASRGQMNTEAFF
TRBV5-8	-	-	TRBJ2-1	TGTGCCAGCAGCTTGGTAGTAGATGAGCAGTTCTTC	CASSLVVDEQFF
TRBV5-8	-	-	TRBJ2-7	TGTGCCAGCAGCTTGGGCGGCTTTAAGGAGCAGTACTTC	CASSLGGFKEQYF
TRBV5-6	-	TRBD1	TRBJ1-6	TGTGCCAGCAGCTTGGGACAGGGGCCTTTTTATAATTCACCCCTCCACTTT	CASSLGQGPFYNSPLHF
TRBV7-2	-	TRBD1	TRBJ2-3	TGTGCCAGCAGCTTTACAGGGGGTGCAAAAGTAAGAGATACGCAGTATTTT	CASSFTGGAKVRDTQYF
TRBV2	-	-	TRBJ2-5	TGTGCCAGCGCTTACAGGGAGGGGGAGACCCAGTACTTC	CASAYREGETQYF
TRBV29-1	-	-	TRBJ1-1	TGCAGCGGGGGGGCGGTTAACACTGAAGCTTTCTTT	CSGGAVNTEAFF
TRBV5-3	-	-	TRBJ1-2	TGTGCCAGAAGCTTGAGAGCGACTCTAATGGACTATGGCTACACCTTC	CARSLRATLMDYGYTF
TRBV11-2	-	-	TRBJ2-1	TGTGCCAGCAGCCTCCAGGACTTACATGAGCAGTTCTTC	CASSLQDLHEQFF
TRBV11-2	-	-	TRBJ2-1	TGTGCCAGCAGCCCCGGGACTTCCTACAATGAGCAGTTCTTC	CASSPGTSYNEQFF
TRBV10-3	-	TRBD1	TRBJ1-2	TGTGCCATCAATGACAGGGGCTATGGCTACACCTTC	CAINDRGYGYTF
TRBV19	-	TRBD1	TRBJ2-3	TGTGCCAGTAGTTCCCGACAGGGTAACACAGATACGCAGTATTTT	CASSSRQGNTDTQYF
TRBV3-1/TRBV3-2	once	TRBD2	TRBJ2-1	TGTGCCAGCAGCCCCCAAGCGGGGGCCTACAATGAGCAGTTCTTC	CASSPQAGAYNEQFF
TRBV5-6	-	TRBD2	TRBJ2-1	TGTGCCAGCAGCCCTGGGACTAGCGGGTTCAATGAGCAGTTCTTC	CASSPGTSGFNEQFF
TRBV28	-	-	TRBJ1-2	TGTGCCAGCAGTCCCGTGCTAGACTATGGCTACACCTTC	CASSPVLDYGYTF
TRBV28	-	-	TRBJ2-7	TGTGCCAGCAGTCCCCAGACAGCCCAGGGTAGCGAGCAGTACTTC	CASSPQTAQGSEQYF
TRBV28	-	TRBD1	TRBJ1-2	TGTGCCAGCAGCCCACCCGGGACAGGGTACGAGGGCTACACCTTC	CASSPPGTGYEGYTF
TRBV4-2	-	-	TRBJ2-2	TGTGCCAGCAGCCTCACTCAGGGGGGTCCGGGGGAGCTGTTTTTT	CASSLTQGGPGELFF
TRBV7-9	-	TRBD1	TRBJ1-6	TGTGCCAGCACCCCGCAGGGGGGCGCGAATAATTCACCCCTCCACTTT	CASTPQGGANNSPLHF
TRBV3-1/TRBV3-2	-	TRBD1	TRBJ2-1	TGTGCCAGCAGCCAAGAATTAACAGGGGTAACCTACAATGAGCAGTTCTTC	CASSQELTGVTYNEQFF
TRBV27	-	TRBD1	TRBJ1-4	TGTGCCAGCAGTTTGTGGGGACAGGGTGGAGAAAAACTGTTTTTT	CASSLWGQGGEKLFF
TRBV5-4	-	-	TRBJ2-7	TGTGCCAGCAGCTTGGTCGGCGGGTCAAGCTCCTACGAGCAGTACTTC	CASSLVGGSSSYEQYF
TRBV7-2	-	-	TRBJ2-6	TGTGCCAGCAGCTTAGAAAGCAGACAGTACTATCCTGGGGCCAACGTCCTGACTTTC	CASSLESRQYYPGANVLTF
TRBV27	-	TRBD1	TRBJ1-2	TGTGCCAGCAGCCACCTATCGACAGGGGCCCCCTATGGCTACACCTTC	CASSHLSTGAPYGYTF
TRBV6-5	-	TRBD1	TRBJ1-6	TGTGCCAGCAGTTTACAGGGGGACTCACCCCTCCACTTT	CASSLQGDSPLHF
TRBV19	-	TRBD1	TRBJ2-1	TGTGCCAGTAGTATGATGCAGGGGGCGACCAATGAGCAGTTCTTC	CASSMMQGATNEQFF
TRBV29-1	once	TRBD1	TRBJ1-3	TGCAGCGCGACAGGGATCTCTGGAAACACCATATATTTT	CSATGISGNTIYF
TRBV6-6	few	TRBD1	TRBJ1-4	TGTGCCAGCAGTTACGAGGGACAGGGTACGGAAAAACTGTTTTTT	CASSYEGQGTEKLFF
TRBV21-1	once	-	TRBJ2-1	TGTGCCAGCAGCAAACTAGCGGGAGCTGGCGATGAGCAGTTCTTC	CASSKLAGAGDEQFF
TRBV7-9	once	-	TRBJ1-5	TGTGCCAGCAGCTTAGCAGGGGATAGCAATCAGCCCCAGCATTTT	CASSLAGDSNQPQHF
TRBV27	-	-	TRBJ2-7	TGTGCCAGCAGTGGCAGGGGCCTTATAGAGCAGTACTTC	CASSGRGLIEQYF
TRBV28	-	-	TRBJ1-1	TGTGCCAGCAGTTTTATAGGGGGATCCATGAACACTGAAGCTTTCTTT	CASSFIGGSMNTEAFF
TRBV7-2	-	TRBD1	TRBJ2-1	TGTGCCAGCAGCTCCGTGTCTCGGACAGGCGACAATGAGCAGTTCTTC	CASSSVSRTGDNEQFF
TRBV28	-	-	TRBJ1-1	TGTGCCAGCAGTCCCCCGGGGAGATTTGAAGCTTTCTTT	CASSPPGRFEAFF
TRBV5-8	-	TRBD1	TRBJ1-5	TGTGCCAGCAGCTTGGGGAGGGGGCTACCCTATTTT	CASSLGRGLPYF
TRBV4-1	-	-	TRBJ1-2	TGCGCCAGCAGCCAAGTGTCTCCTGGGCAGACAGCTAACTATGGCTACACCTTC	CASSQVSPGQTANYGYTF
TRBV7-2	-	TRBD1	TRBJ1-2	TGTGCCAGCAGCCCCCGGACAGGGGAGTTTGGCTACACCTTC	CASSPRTGEFGYTF
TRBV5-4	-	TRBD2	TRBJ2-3	TGTGCCAGCAGCTTGACTAGCGTACCGACAGATACGCAGTATTTT	CASSLTSVPTDTQYF